This is a list of T cell receptor beta chains from one sample in a study of T cells in Graves' hyperthyroidism and ophthalmopathy. MiXCR, applied by TCRdb to the multiplex PCR reads, yields one record per CDR3 protein. This sample has 350,000 to 400,000 distinct CDR3 sequences, with about 16% found just once. Sequenced sample: blood. These TCRs come from a woman aged 30 to 39 with Graves' hyperthyroidism. The CDR3 runs from the conserved cysteine through the conserved F or W. Each record gives: CDR3 DNA, CDR3 protein, V gene, D gene, J gene, clone size. The D gene is left open where the match is weak. Clone sizes are given selectively: once, few, many, or a class where the clone is expanded.

TGTGCCAGCAGTTTAACGTTCTTACCCGAGCAGTTCTTC | CASSLTFLPEQFF | TRBV12-3/TRBV12-4 | NA | TRBJ2-1 | many
TGCGCCAGCAGTGAGCTCAGGGACTTAGATACGCAGTATTTT | CASSELRDLDTQYF | TRBV10-1 | NA | TRBJ2-3 | few
TGTGCCAGTAAGGACAACTACAGTGAGCAGTTCTTC | CASKDNYSEQFF | TRBV19 | NA | TRBJ2-1 | few
TGCAGCGTTTACGGGGCAAATACGCAGTATTTT | CSVYGANTQYF | TRBV29-1 | NA | TRBJ2-3 | few
TGCGCCAGCAGTGTATTGTGGGGGGGCCCAACGAACACCGGGGAGCTGTTTTTT | CASSVLWGGPTNTGELFF | TRBV10-1 | NA | TRBJ2-2 | NA
TGCAGTGCTCCCTCCACGGGAGGAAGGGCAGATACGCAGTATTTT | CSAPSTGGRADTQYF | TRBV20-1 | TRBD2 | TRBJ2-3 | many
TGTGCCTGGAGTGGTTTATATGGCTACACCTTC | CAWSGLYGYTF | TRBV30 | NA | TRBJ1-2 | many
TGTGCCAGTAGTATCCAGGGGGCGAGCCCCTCCTACGAGCAGTACTTC | CASSIQGASPSYEQYF | TRBV19 | TRBD1 | TRBJ2-7 | few
TGTGCCACCGAGGGACTTCTCACAGATACGCAGTATTTT | CATEGLLTDTQYF | TRBV6-8 | NA | TRBJ2-3 | NA
TGCAGTGCCAGACAGGGATGGCAGTTCTTC | CSARQGWQFF | TRBV20-1 | TRBD1 | TRBJ2-1 | many
TGTGCCAGCAGCCTCGGTTCGCGGCCGACCTCCTACGAGCAGTACTTC | CASSLGSRPTSYEQYF | TRBV27 | NA | TRBJ2-7 | many
TGTGCCAGCAGCTTAGGCTCTGCGGGTCCAGAGACCCAGTACTTC | CASSLGSAGPETQYF | TRBV11-2 | NA | TRBJ2-5 | many
TGTGCCAGCAGCCAGCCTGGAGGGGGTGTGAATGAGCAGTTCTTC | CASSQPGGGVNEQFF | TRBV3-1 | NA | TRBJ2-1 | many
TGTGCCAGCAGCGTAGCTGAAGGTTTGATCGAGCAGTACTTC | CASSVAEGLIEQYF | TRBV9 | NA | TRBJ2-7 | NA
TGTGCCATCAGTGAAGGGACTAGCGGGAGTGTTAATGAGCAGTTCTTC | CAISEGTSGSVNEQFF | TRBV10-3 | TRBD2 | TRBJ2-1 | few
TGTGCCAGCAGCTTAGATCCCGTGACAGGGGGAGGCTACACCTTC | CASSLDPVTGGGYTF | TRBV11-2 | TRBD1 | TRBJ1-2 | many
TGCGCCAGCAGCTCCCCCGGGACACCGAACACCGGGGAGCTGTTTTTT | CASSSPGTPNTGELFF | TRBV5-1 | NA | TRBJ2-2 | NA
TGTGCCAGCAGGCCGGGAGGTCAGGGTTCATCCCTCCACTTT | CASRPGGQGSSLHF | TRBV2 | NA | TRBJ1-6 | few
TGTGCCAGCAGTTTATATAGCGGGGTGCTGGGGGAGCAGTTCTTC | CASSLYSGVLGEQFF | TRBV28 | TRBD2 | TRBJ2-1 | many
TGTGCCAGCACCTATACATCAGATACGCAGTATTTT | CASTYTSDTQYF | TRBV12-3/TRBV12-4 | NA | TRBJ2-3 | many
TGTGCCTGGAACAGGGCTATAGACACCATATATTTT | CAWNRAIDTIYF | TRBV30 | NA | TRBJ1-3 | many
TGTGCCAGCAGTGCCCCCCCCCCCACAGATACGCAGTATTTT | CASSAPPPTDTQYF | TRBV28 | NA | TRBJ2-3 | many
TGTGCCAGCAGTGAATCTTGGGGGGGAACTGAAGCTTTCTTT | CASSESWGGTEAFF | TRBV6-1 | NA | TRBJ1-1 | NA
TGTGCCAGCAGTGCCGGGACTAGCGGGAACGATGAGCAGTTCTTC | CASSAGTSGNDEQFF | TRBV6-1 | TRBD2 | TRBJ2-1 | NA
TGCAGTGCTACCGGACCCTTCTATAATTCACCCCTCCACTTT | CSATGPFYNSPLHF | TRBV20-1 | NA | TRBJ1-6 | few
TGCAGTGCCCACCCGGCGGCGGGGGCGCTGTATGGAGATACGCAGTATTTT | CSAHPAAGALYGDTQYF | TRBV20-1 | NA | TRBJ2-3 | NA
TGTGCCAGCAGCCAAGAATTACCACATGCGCCAGCCAAAAACATTCAGTACTTC | CASSQELPHAPAKNIQYF | TRBV3-1 | NA | TRBJ2-4 | NA
TGTGCCACCAGTGACCGGGACACCCACGCGAACACCGGGGAGCTGTTTTTT | CATSDRDTHANTGELFF | TRBV24-1 | NA | TRBJ2-2 | few
TGTGCCAGCTCACCCCGGACTAGCAGCGAGCAGTACTTC | CASSPRTSSEQYF | TRBV18 | TRBD2 | TRBJ2-7 | many
TGTGCCATCAGTGAGCCGGACAGGGGTAGTGAAGCTTTCTTT | CAISEPDRGSEAFF | TRBV10-3 | TRBD1 | TRBJ1-1 | NA
TGTGCCAGCAGTTTATCGGGCAGTGGCTCCTATAATTCACCCCTCCACTTT | CASSLSGSGSYNSPLHF | TRBV28 | NA | TRBJ1-6 | NA
TGTGCCAGCAGTGGGATACCGGGACTAGCGGGAGGGCGCTCCTACAATGAGCAGTTCTTC | CASSGIPGLAGGRSYNEQFF | TRBV6-2/TRBV6-3 | TRBD2 | TRBJ2-1 | NA
TGCAGTGCGAGACAGATCGCAGCTTTCTTT | CSARQIAAFF | TRBV20-1 | NA | TRBJ1-1 | many
TGTGCCTGGAGCTCGACAGGGGATGATGGCTACACCTTC | CAWSSTGDDGYTF | TRBV30 | TRBD1 | TRBJ1-2 | NA
TGCGCCAGCAGGACGGGAAGGGAGACCCAGTACTTC | CASRTGRETQYF | TRBV5-1 | NA | TRBJ2-5 | NA
TGCGCCAGCAGCCAAGACCCACTAGCGGGAGGTTCCGGTGGACAAGAGACCCAGTACTTC | CASSQDPLAGGSGGQETQYF | TRBV4-1 | TRBD2 | TRBJ2-5 | many
TGCAGTGCCGACAGGGACCCTCCGAGCAATGAGCAGTTCTTC | CSADRDPPSNEQFF | TRBV20-1 | TRBD1 | TRBJ2-1 | NA
TGTGCCAGCAGCTTAGGAGGTCCGGCAACAGATACGCAGTATTTT | CASSLGGPATDTQYF | TRBV5-8 | NA | TRBJ2-3 | few
TGCGCCAGCAGCTTGGAACCCGACACGAGCTCCTACGAGCAGTACTTC | CASSLEPDTSSYEQYF | TRBV5-1 | NA | TRBJ2-7 | many
TGTGCCAGTAGTATCCTAGCGGGAGGGCCTGGGGCGAATGAGCAGTTCTTC | CASSILAGGPGANEQFF | TRBV19 | TRBD2 | TRBJ2-1 | NA
TGTGCCAGCAGTACCGGGCCCACAAGCTACGAGCAGTACTTC | CASSTGPTSYEQYF | TRBV12-3/TRBV12-4 | NA | TRBJ2-7 | many
TGCAGCGAATTAGCGGGAGGGCCGGGAAATGAGCAGTTCTTC | CSELAGGPGNEQFF | TRBV29-1 | TRBD2 | TRBJ2-1 | many
TGTGCCAGCTCTCAGGGGACTGATAGCAATCAGCCCCAGCATTTT | CASSQGTDSNQPQHF | TRBV7-9 | NA | TRBJ1-5 | many
TGTGCCATCAGTGAACCACCGGGACCCCATACGCAGTATTTT | CAISEPPGPHTQYF | TRBV10-3 | NA | TRBJ2-3 | NA
TGTGCCAGCAGCTTAGTGTCTATCTCAAACACCGGGGAGCTGTTTTTT | CASSLVSISNTGELFF | TRBV7-9 | NA | TRBJ2-2 | NA
TGTGCCAGCAGTTCGGGACTTAGCACAGATACGCAGTATTTT | CASSSGLSTDTQYF | TRBV2 | NA | TRBJ2-3 | many